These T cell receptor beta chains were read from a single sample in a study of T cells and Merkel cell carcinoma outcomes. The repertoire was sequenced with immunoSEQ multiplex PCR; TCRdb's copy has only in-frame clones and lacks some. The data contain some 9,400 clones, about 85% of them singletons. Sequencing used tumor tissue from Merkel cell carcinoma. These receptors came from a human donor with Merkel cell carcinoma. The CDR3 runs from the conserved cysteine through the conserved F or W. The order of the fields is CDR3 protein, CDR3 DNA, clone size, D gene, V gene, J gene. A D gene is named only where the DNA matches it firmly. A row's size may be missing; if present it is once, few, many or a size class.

CASSWDGGPSTEAFF,TGCGCCAGCAGCTGGGACGGAGGGCCGAGCACTGAAGCTTTCTTT,.,.,TRBV5-1,TRBJ1-1
CASSLAMSYTGELFF,TGTGCCAGCAGCTTAGCAATGTCGTACACCGGGGAGCTGTTTTTT,.,.,TRBV7-2,TRBJ2-2
CASRQGSQPQHF,TGTGCCAGCAGACAGGGGAGTCAGCCCCAGCATTTT,.,TRBD1,TRBV28,TRBJ1-5
CASSPRIQQETQYF,TGTGCCAGCTCACCAAGAATACAACAAGAGACCCAGTACTTC,.,.,TRBV18,TRBJ2-5
CASSVSGGPTDTQYF,TGCGCCAGCAGCGTTAGCGGGGGCCCCACAGATACGCAGTATTTT,.,TRBD2,TRBV4-1,TRBJ2-3
CASQGTEAFF,TGCGCCAGTCAGGGCACTGAAGCTTTCTTT,.,.,TRBV10-2,TRBJ1-1
CATSRGARVATNEKLFF,TGTGCCACCAGCAGAGGTGCCCGCGTAGCAACTAATGAAAAACTGTTTTTT,.,.,TRBV15,TRBJ1-4
CASSLGYSGREKLFF,TGTGCCAGCAGCCTGGGTTACTCCGGGAGGGAAAAACTGTTTTTT,few,.,TRBV7-9,TRBJ1-4
CASSHVTPGRFWGTGELFF,TGTGCCAGCAGCCATGTAACGCCGGGGAGGTTTTGGGGCACCGGGGAGCTGTTTTTT,.,.,TRBV4-2,TRBJ2-2
CASSHANSYEQYF,TGTGCCAGCAGCCATGCGAACTCCTACGAGCAGTACTTC,.,.,TRBV4-2,TRBJ2-7
CSARWERGSTF,TGCAGTGCTAGATGGGAGCGGGGGTCCACCTTC,.,.,TRBV20-1,TRBJ1-2
CASSTGGSYNEQFF,TGTGCCAGCAGCACAGGGGGCTCCTACAATGAGCAGTTCTTC,.,TRBD1,TRBV11-3,TRBJ2-1
CASSLDGSPRETQYF,TGTGCCAGCAGCTTGGATGGCAGTCCCCGAGAGACCCAGTACTTC,.,.,TRBV5-4,TRBJ2-5
CASSLRGQGNTIYF,TGCGCCAGCAGCTTGCGGGGGCAAGGAAACACCATATATTTT,.,.,TRBV5-1,TRBJ1-3
CASSLAQGARDEQFF,TGTGCCAGCAGCTTAGCCCAGGGGGCGCGGGATGAGCAGTTCTTC,.,TRBD1,TRBV7-9,TRBJ2-1
CASSQTGNSPLHF,TGTGCCAGCAGCCAAACAGGGAATTCACCCCTCCACTTT,.,.,TRBV14,TRBJ1-6
CASGYFQETQYF,TGCGCCAGCGGTTACTTCCAAGAGACCCAGTACTTC,few,.,TRBV10-2,TRBJ2-5
CASRQTSGGVNTQYF,TGTGCCAGCAGGCAGACTAGCGGAGGGGTAAATACGCAGTATTTT,once,TRBD2,TRBV6-5,TRBJ2-3
CASSPLTSGIVTDTQYF,TGTGCCAGCTCACCGTTAACCTCAGGGATCGTTACAGATACGCAGTATTTT,.,.,TRBV18,TRBJ2-3
CASSQDHLYGYTF,TGCGCCAGCAGCCAAGATCACCTCTATGGCTACACCTTC,.,.,TRBV4-3,TRBJ1-2
CASSPATGPEETQYF,TGCGCCAGCAGTCCTGCGACAGGACCCGAAGAGACCCAGTACTTC,.,.,TRBV5-1,TRBJ2-5
CASSLGAQETQYF,TGTGCCAGCAGCTTGGGTGCTCAAGAGACCCAGTACTTC,.,.,TRBV5-4,TRBJ2-5
CASSFYNQPQHF,TGTGCCAGCAGCTTTTACAATCAGCCCCAGCATTTT,.,.,TRBV7-9,TRBJ1-5
CASSVGIDTQYF,TGTGCCAGCAGCGTAGGGATCGATACGCAGTATTTT,few,.,TRBV9,TRBJ2-3
CASSQDMTSVTGELFF,TGCGCCAGCAGCCAAGATATGACTAGCGTCACCGGGGAGCTGTTTTTT,.,TRBD2,TRBV4-1,TRBJ2-2
CASSLGQGTNTGELFF,TGCGCCAGCAGCTTAGGACAGGGCACGAACACCGGGGAGCTGTTTTTT,.,TRBD1,TRBV5-1,TRBJ2-2
CASRGSLNQETQYF,TGCGCCAGCAGGGGGTCATTAAACCAAGAGACCCAATACTTC,.,.,TRBV5-1,TRBJ2-5